This TCR beta chain was sequenced during a study of cytomegalovirus exposure and HLA in healthy donors. As for the study in general: The early release's HLA-typed donors yielded 65 million to 85 million unique TCRs. Overall study findings and caveats: CMV serostatus was the only immune exposure information that was available. A later analysis found TCR association rates differed by HLA locus, highest for DRB1 and lowest for HLA-C. As a later analysis showed, several of the most significant clusters appeared to be linked to common viral pathogens.

The germline V gene encodes CDR1 GTSNPN and CDR2 SVGIG (reference sequence). The CDR3 extends over 16 amino acids. V was cut by 2 bases and J by 0 bases, with 11 bases left in between. As for this clone: Antigen unknown.

With 60 Vbeta and 13 Jbeta primers, the PCR was carried out. Using immunoSEQ multiplex PCR, the repertoire was profiled, and TCRdb retains in-frame clones only, with some absent. The sample lists about 62,000 clones, over 75% occurring once. This clonotype originated in a man aged 18 to 35 in good health and CMV-seronegative. Material: PBMCs. This sequence joins TRBV30 and TRBJ1-6; D possibly corresponds to TRBD1 (5 bases). In nucleotides, the CDR3 is TGTGCCTGGAGTTCGGACACGAGCTCCTATAATTCACCCCTCCACTTT. Encoded protein: CAWSSDTSSYNSPLHF.